This is a list of T cell receptor beta chains from one sample in a study of human T cells and chemical hapten exposure. Each CDR3 protein gets one entry after TCRdb re-called the reads with MiXCR. This sample carries more than 100,000 distinct CDR3 sequences, 8.5% of them seen once, and the ten largest clones take around 1.4%. Sequencing used whole blood. The receptors come from a human donor in good health. Some clones in this sample may be carry-over from other donors' samples. Both conserved end residues are part of each CDR3. Fields, in order: clone size, D gene, J gene, V gene, CDR3 DNA, CDR3 protein. The D gene is left open where the match is weak. Clone sizes are given selectively: once, few, many, or a class where the clone is expanded.

clone_size: many; d_call: TRBD1; j_call: TRBJ1-5; v_call: TRBV2; cdr3_nt: TGTGCCAGCAGGCCCGGGACAGTCAGCAATCAGCCCCAGCATTTT; cdr3_aa: CASRPGTVSNQPQHF
clone_size: many; d_call: TRBD1; j_call: TRBJ1-4; v_call: TRBV25-1; cdr3_nt: TGTGCCAGCAGTGACCAGACAGGGACCCATGAAAAACTGTTTTTT; cdr3_aa: CASSDQTGTHEKLFF
clone_size: many; d_call: -; j_call: TRBJ2-1; v_call: TRBV2; cdr3_nt: TGTGCCAGCAATTTGGGCCAGCAGTTCTTC; cdr3_aa: CASNLGQQFF
clone_size: -; d_call: -; j_call: TRBJ2-7; v_call: TRBV15; cdr3_nt: TGTGCCACCAGCAGAGCCGACCCTCCAAGTCACGAGCAGTACTTC; cdr3_aa: CATSRADPPSHEQYF
clone_size: -; d_call: -; j_call: TRBJ2-5; v_call: TRBV18; cdr3_nt: TGTGCCAGCTCACCGGCCCCCGGGACGGAGACCCAGTACTTC; cdr3_aa: CASSPAPGTETQYF
clone_size: -; d_call: -; j_call: TRBJ2-7; v_call: TRBV6-5; cdr3_nt: TGTGCCAGCAGTAGGTGGGGGGGCGAATCCTACGAGCAGTACTTC; cdr3_aa: CASSRWGGESYEQYF
clone_size: -; d_call: TRBD1; j_call: TRBJ1-6; v_call: TRBV4-2; cdr3_nt: TGTGCCAGCAGCCAAGGCAGACAGGGGGGGAATTCACCCCTCCACTTT; cdr3_aa: CASSQGRQGGNSPLHF
clone_size: few; d_call: -; j_call: TRBJ2-2; v_call: TRBV5-1; cdr3_nt: TGCGCCAGCAGCTTGCTAGGGGATCACGGCGGGGAGCTGTTTTTT; cdr3_aa: CASSLLGDHGGELFF
clone_size: few; d_call: -; j_call: TRBJ2-7; v_call: TRBV20-1; cdr3_nt: TGCAGTGCTCTCCGCCGGGGGTACGAGCAGTACTTC; cdr3_aa: CSALRRGYEQYF
clone_size: many; d_call: TRBD2; j_call: TRBJ2-1; v_call: TRBV20-1; cdr3_nt: TGCAGTGCTACTAGACCTAGACTAGCGGGAGGGGGGTTGGGTAATGAGCAGTTCTTC; cdr3_aa: CSATRPRLAGGGLGNEQFF
clone_size: -; d_call: -; j_call: TRBJ1-2; v_call: TRBV12-3/TRBV12-4; cdr3_nt: TGTGCCAGCAGTTTGGATATTCGAGGCTACACCTTC; cdr3_aa: CASSLDIRGYTF
clone_size: many; d_call: -; j_call: TRBJ1-4; v_call: TRBV7-2; cdr3_nt: TGTGCCAGCAGCTTAGTTGGGCGTGAAAAACTGTTTTTT; cdr3_aa: CASSLVGREKLFF
clone_size: few; d_call: TRBD2; j_call: TRBJ2-1; v_call: TRBV3-1; cdr3_nt: TGTGCCAGCGGGACTAGTGGGCTAAGTGAGCAGTTCTTC; cdr3_aa: CASGTSGLSEQFF
clone_size: few; d_call: TRBD1; j_call: TRBJ2-2; v_call: TRBV7-9; cdr3_nt: TGTGCCAGCAGCCCCTCGACAGGGCCTCACACCGGGGAGCTGTTTTTT; cdr3_aa: CASSPSTGPHTGELFF
clone_size: few; d_call: -; j_call: TRBJ2-3; v_call: TRBV15; cdr3_nt: TGTGCCACCAGCAGAGAGGACACAGATACGCAGTATTTT; cdr3_aa: CATSREDTDTQYF
clone_size: few; d_call: TRBD1; j_call: TRBJ1-2; v_call: TRBV7-9; cdr3_nt: TGTGCCAGCAGCTGGACAGGGGACTATGGCTACACCTTC; cdr3_aa: CASSWTGDYGYTF
clone_size: few; d_call: TRBD2; j_call: TRBJ2-1; v_call: TRBV15; cdr3_nt: TGTGCCACCAGCAGAGAGGGCGGGGGAATCTACAATGAGCAGTTCTTC; cdr3_aa: CATSREGGGIYNEQFF
clone_size: few; d_call: -; j_call: TRBJ1-1; v_call: TRBV6-6; cdr3_nt: TGTGCCAGCAGTTTCGCGGGGGGGGCTATGAACACTGAAGCTTTCTTT; cdr3_aa: CASSFAGGAMNTEAFF